Reported below is one TCR beta chain. The assay was immunoSEQ multiplex PCR, and TCRdb's table has in-frame clones only and misses some. The sample yields 85,000 to 90,000 clones, 85% to 90% seen once. This entry comes from a study of control samples from healthy donors and cancer patients. CDR1 MRHNA and CDR2 SNTAGT come from the germline V gene. The V gene lost 3 bases and the J gene lost 3 bases, with 15 bases spanning the gap. This CDR3 region has 16 residues. This TCR was recovered from a woman aged 45-65 years with colorectal cancer. Sequencing input: PBMCs. V is TRBV6-4 and J is TRBJ2-1; no definite D call. CDR3 region: CASSDSVGSIYNEQFF. The CDR3 DNA reads TGTGCCAGCAGTGATAGTGTGGGGTCCATCTACAATGAGCAGTTCTTC.